The 14 T cell receptor beta chains presented below share a single source sample, sequenced in a study of glioma-infiltrating T cells. The iRepertoire nested amplicon-rescue multiplex PCR amplified TCR alpha and beta CDR3s from RNA. TCRdb processed the multiplex PCR reads anew with MiXCR; each CDR3 protein has one entry. Of some 100,000 distinct CDR3 sequences in the sample, about 25% are singletons; the top ten hold about a third. Sequenced: glioma tissue, nonneoplastic brain tissue, or PBMCs (not recorded which). The receptors were sampled from a human donor with low-grade glioma or glioblastoma, undergoing nonglioma brain surgery, or in good health (not recorded which).

Turning to this clonotype: This could be a read error, since a much larger clone is one nucleotide away. J is TRBJ1-1 and V is TRBV5-1, with D possibly being TRBD1 (6 bases). Trimming cost V 0 bases and J 4 bases, with 13 bases left between them. The CDR3 has 15 residues. Germline CDR1 is SGHRS and CDR2 is YFSETQ. The CDR3 nucleotides are TGCGCCAGCAGCTTGGCCGGGGGGCGGGGCACTGAAGCTTTCTTT. Its protein is CASSLAGGRGTEAFF.

This clonotype was recorded many times. This chain joins TRBV14 and TRBJ1-2; D is perhaps TRBD1 (6 bases). This CDR3 is built from 14 residues. Germline V gives CDR1 SGHDN, CDR2 FVKESK. Trimming pared 3 bases from V and 2 bases from J, leaving 10 bases between. The CDR3 nucleotides are TGTGCCAGCAGCCACGGACAGATCAACTATGGCTACACCTTC. Amino acid sequence: CASSHGQINYGYTF.

The sample holds many counts of this clonotype. This chain joins TRBV7-2 and TRBJ2-1; 9 bases are shared with TRBD2. Germline loops: CDR1 SGHTA, CDR2 FQGNSA. Germline trimming cut 2 bases from V and 0 bases from J; bases unmatched to any gene: 2. This CDR3 region has 16 residues. CDR3 in DNA: TGTGCCAGCAGCTTATTAGCGGGAGTCTCCTACAATGAGCAGTTCTTC. It is translated as CASSLLAGVSYNEQFF.

This clonotype was counted many times. J is TRBJ1-1 and V is TRBV11-2, with D possibly being TRBD1 (5 bases). The CDR3 extends over 11 amino acids. Trimming stripped 5 bases from V and 10 bases from J, with 11 bases between. CDR1 and CDR2 from the germline V gene are SGHAT and FQNNGV. The CDR3: CASSLGGRAFF. The CDR3 nucleotides are TGTGCCAGCAGCCTGGGGGGAAGAGCTTTCTTT.

The table lists this clonotype with many counts. The chain recombines TRBV20-1 with TRBJ2-7, with 7 positions matching TRBD2. From germline, CDR1 is DFQATT and CDR2 SNEGSKA (reference sequence). There are 16 residues in the CDR3. V lost 5 bases and J lost 2; bases outside the gene matches: 15. The CDR3 reads CSAGYTQSGDPYEQYF. CDR3 in DNA: TGCAGTGCTGGATACACGCAAAGCGGGGATCCCTACGAGCAGTACTTC.

This clonotype was recorded many times. This sequence joins TRBV7-9 and TRBJ2-1; D uncertain. Trimming cost V 7 bases and J 3 bases, with 13 bases left between them. The germline V gene encodes CDR1 SEHNR and CDR2 FQNEAQ (reference sequence). The CDR3 totals 14 residues. This CDR3 is CASTLQLGYNEQFF. The CDR3 region has the DNA TGTGCCAGCACCCTCCAGTTGGGCTACAATGAGCAGTTCTTC.

Only a few counts were recorded for this clonotype. This sequence joins TRBV2 and TRBJ2-1; 9 bases are a match to TRBD2. Per the germline V gene, CDR1 is SNHLY and CDR2 is FYNNEI. Trimming cost V 3 bases and J 2 bases; bases outside gene matches: 5. CDR3 length: 16 amino acids. The CDR3 DNA reads as TGTGCCAGCAGTGACGCCAGCGGGAGGACCTACAATGAGCAGTTCTTC. This gives the protein CASSDASGRTYNEQFF.

Note on this clonotype: With a much larger clone just one base away, this may be a read error. This chain joins TRBV7-9 and TRBJ1-1, with unresolved D. CDR1 and CDR2 from the germline V gene are SEHNR and FQNEAQ (reference sequence). This CDR3 comprises 13 residues. The CDR3 spells CASTFGVKTEAFF. CDR3 DNA: TGTGCCAGCACCTTCGGAGTGAAGACTGAAGCTTTCTTT.

The sample holds many counts of this clonotype. V usage is TRBV7-9 and J usage is TRBJ2-3; D is unresolved. Germline V CDR1 and CDR2: SEHNR, FQNEAQ (reference sequence). The CDR3 covers 14 residues. V lost 3 bases and J lost 0, with 7 bases in between. CDR3 residues: CASSLMASTDTQYF. CDR3 bases: TGTGCCAGCAGCTTGATGGCAAGCACAGATACGCAGTATTTT.

The J gene is TRBJ2-1, the V gene TRBV7-2; the match to TRBD2 covers 12 bases. J gave up 7 bases and V 6 bases, and 19 bases lay outside the gene matches. The CDR3 extends over 19 amino acids. Germline loops: CDR1 SGHTA, CDR2 FQGNSA. DNA for the CDR3: TGTGCCAGCAGTTCCGTCGGTCTCGTCACTAGCGGGAGGAGGAATGAGCAGTTCTTC. Its translation: CASSSVGLVTSGRRNEQFF.

This clonotype was observed a single time. This may arise from a read error, as a much more abundant clone is one base away. The V gene is TRBV2, the J gene TRBJ2-2; D is undetermined. This CDR3 spans 16 amino acids. From germline, CDR1 is SNHLY and CDR2 FYNNEI. The CDR3 loop reads CAGSGRLWGNTGELFF. DNA for the CDR3: TGTGCCGGCAGTGGTCGGTTGTGGGGTAACACCGGGGAGCTGTTTTTT.

This clonotype was detected many times. This chain links TRBV18 with TRBJ2-3; 7 bases agree with TRBD1. V was pared by 6 bases and J by 7 bases, with 7 bases of the junction left unmatched. Germline CDR1 reads KGHSH; CDR2 reads LQKENI. CDR3 size: 13 residues. The CDR3 spells CASSLDRENTQYF. CDR3 sequence (DNA): TGTGCCAGCTCTCTTGACAGGGAGAATACGCAGTATTTT.

This chain's CDR3 is CASRSDAEETQYF. Here the CDR3 DNA reads TGTGCCAGCAGATCCGACGCTGAAGAGACCCAGTACTTC. The chain recombines TRBV3-1 with TRBJ2-5; D remains unclear. V lost 6 bases and J 3 bases, leaving 11 bases between the germline ends. Germline V gene data show CDR1 as LGHDT and CDR2 as YNNKEL (reference sequence). The CDR3 covers 13 residues.

This clonotype was detected many times. The CDR3 sequence: CSASSGSPSYEQYF. The CDR3 DNA sequence: TGCAGTGCTAGTAGCGGATCACCCTCCTACGAGCAGTACTTC. J is TRBJ2-7 and V is TRBV20-1, with D possibly matching TRBD2 (6 bases). V shed 3 bases and J shed 0 bases, with 12 bases lying between them. The germline V gene has CDR1 DFQATT and CDR2 SNEGSKA (reference sequence). The CDR3 extends over 14 amino acids.